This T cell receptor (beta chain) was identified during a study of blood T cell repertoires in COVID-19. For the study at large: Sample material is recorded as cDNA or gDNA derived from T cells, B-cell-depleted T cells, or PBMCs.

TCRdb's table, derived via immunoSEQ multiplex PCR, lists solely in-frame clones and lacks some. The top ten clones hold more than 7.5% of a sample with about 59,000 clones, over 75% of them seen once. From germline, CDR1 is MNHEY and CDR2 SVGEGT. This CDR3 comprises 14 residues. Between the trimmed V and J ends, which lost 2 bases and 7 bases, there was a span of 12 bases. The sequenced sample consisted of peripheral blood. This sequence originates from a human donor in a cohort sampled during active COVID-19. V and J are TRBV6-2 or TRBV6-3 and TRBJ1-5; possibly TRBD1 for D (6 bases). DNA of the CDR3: TGTGCCAGCAGTTACGGGACACTGGCCCAGCCCCAGCATTTT. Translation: CASSYGTLAQPQHF.